This TCR beta chain was sequenced in a study of metastatic and nonmetastatic thyroid tumors. Study overall: Repertoires from malignant and benign thyroid patients were compared across blood and tumor or nodule tissue.

Deletions cut 0 bases from V and 0 bases from J, with 14 bases between. The CDR3 contains 17 residues. CDR1 and CDR2 from the germline V gene are ENHRY and SYGVKD. In the source study's methods: CDR3 was compared across clinicopathological groups, and the resulting differences were used to build a distant-metastasis classifier for papillary thyroid cancer. TCRdb used MiXCR to call clones anew from the PCR reads. The V and J calls follow TCRdb's processing rather than the paper's. The sample lists some 22,000 clones, approximately 20% occurring once. This clone was counted ten times or more. Its antigen remains unidentified. Study results and limitations: Benign nodules reportedly had significantly lower TCR beta diversity than malignant thyroid tumors in blood and tumor.

Prior to thyroid surgery, none of the patients had received any treatment. The sequence came from a male donor with papillary thyroid cancer or a benign thyroid nodule (not recorded which). Some clones in this sample may be carry-over from other donors' samples. V and J are TRBV10-3 and TRBJ1-1; TRBD1 might be the D (5 bases). The specimen was blood. CDR3 sequence (DNA): TGTGCCATCAGTGAGTCAGGGGACCTATTGATGAACACTGAAGCTTTCTTT. This gives the protein CAISESGDLLMNTEAFF.